The next 10 T cell receptor beta chains were all read from a single sample in a study of spatial heterogeneity in lung cancer. Time point indicated: sample taken at primary tumor resection. Without sorting, whole RNA was sequenced from tumor, nontumor lung or frozen PBMC. One entry per CDR3 protein, called by TCRdb with MiXCR from the 5' RACE reads. The repertoire includes around 10,000 distinct CDR3 sequences, roughly 4.3% of them detected once, and 6.5% to 9.5% sits in the top ten. The source was normal lung tissue next to the tumor, collected at surgery. The receptors were sampled from a male donor with early-stage non-small cell lung cancer.

This clonotype has at least ten counts. The chain recombines TRBV10-3 with TRBJ1-5; 7 bases are a match to TRBD1. CDR3 length: 15 residues. V gave up 1 base and J gave up 5 bases; unmatched junction bases: 5. Germline V gives CDR1 ENHRY, CDR2 SYGVKD. CDR3 nucleotides: TGTGCCATCAGTGAGTTTGAAGGGGGCGATCAGCCCCAGCATTTT. It encodes CAISEFEGGDQPQHF.

This clonotype was counted at least ten times. The J gene is TRBJ1-5, the V gene TRBV6-5; 7 bases map to TRBD1. This CDR3 has 15 amino acids. Germline V lookup: CDR1 MNHEY, CDR2 SVGAGI. V was pared by 4 bases and J by 2 bases, with 5 bases of the junction left unmatched. The CDR3 DNA reads TGTGCCAGCAGTTTAGGGGGACAGCGCAATCAGCCCCAGCATTTT. Translation gives CASSLGGQRNQPQHF.

Ten or more counts support this clonotype. This chain connects TRBV20-1 to TRBJ1-6, with TRBD1 matching 10 bases. Germline values: CDR1 DFQATT, CDR2 SNEGSKA (reference sequence). V was clipped by 3 bases and J by 10 bases; unmatched bases: 3. CDR3 length: 13 residues. CDR3 sequence: CSASGTGESPLHF. The CDR3 nucleotides are TGCAGTGCTAGCGGGACAGGGGAATCACCCCTCCACTTT.

The table lists this clonotype with many counts. The rearrangement joins TRBV6-5 to TRBJ1-6; the match to TRBD1 covers 7 bases. This CDR3 is built from 15 residues. The J segment lost 10 bases and the V segment lost 2 bases, leaving 8 bases of the junction unmatched. CDR1 MNHEY and CDR2 SVGAGI come from the germline V gene. The CDR3 bases are TGTGCCAGCAGTTACACAAGGACAGGCGGATCACCCCTCCACTTT. This gives the protein CASSYTRTGGSPLHF.

Many counts were recorded for this clonotype. The CDR3: CASSQGLAVQGTQYF. The CDR3 DNA reads TGTGCCAGCAGCCAGGGACTAGCGGTACAGGGTACGCAGTATTTT. This rearrangement joins TRBV6-5 to TRBJ2-3, with 11 bases matching TRBD2. The CDR3 consists of 15 residues. In germline, CDR1 is MNHEY, CDR2 SVGAGI. With V trimmed by 6 bases and J by 8 bases, 10 bases remained unmatched.

In this sample, this clonotype turned up many times. V and J are TRBV3-1 and TRBJ2-3; D is unclear. Germline V gene sequence: CDR1 LGHDT, CDR2 YNNKEL (reference sequence). The length of the CDR3 is 15 residues. Trimming took 1 base from V and 2 from J, leaving 10 bases between them. As DNA, the CDR3 is TGTGCCAGCAGCCAAGGAAACAGATTCACAGATACGCAGTATTTT. Encoded protein: CASSQGNRFTDTQYF.

In this sample, this clonotype turned up many times. The chain joins TRBV7-2 to TRBJ1-5; weak D call: TRBD1 (5 bases). The germline V gene encodes CDR1 SGHTA and CDR2 FQGNSA. The CDR3 spans 15 residues. Trimming took 5 bases from V and 0 from J, leaving 11 bases between them. The CDR3 sequence is CASSPGPFSNQPQHF. The CDR3 DNA sequence: TGTGCCAGCAGCCCGGGACCATTTAGCAATCAGCCCCAGCATTTT. The variable domain in full, completed from reference TRBV7-2 and TRBJ1-5, reads GAGVSQSPSNKVTEKGKDVELRCDPISGHTALYWYRQSLGQGLEFLIYFQGNSAPDKSGLPSDRFSAERTGGSVSTLTIQRTQQEDSAVYLCASSPGPFSNQPQHFGDGTRLSIL.

This clonotype has at least ten counts. The gene calls are TRBV4-3 and TRBJ2-7; D possibly corresponds to TRBD2 (5 bases). This CDR3 has 16 amino acids. V lost 0 bases to trimming and J lost 7 bases, with 19 bases between them. Germline V gene lookup returns CDR1 LGHNA and CDR2 YSLEER. The CDR3 sequence: CASSQDASPPPGEQYF. CDR3 sequence (DNA): TGCGCCAGCAGCCAAGATGCTAGCCCCCCGCCGGGGGAGCAGTACTTC.

The gene calls are TRBV7-2 and TRBJ2-5, with TRBD2 identical over 11 bases. Germline CDR1 SGHTA, CDR2 FQGNSA. This CDR3 comprises 16 residues. Germline trimming cut 4 bases from V and 4 bases from J; bases unmatched to any gene: 8. The DNA of the CDR3 is TGTGCCAGCAGCTCCCTCTCGCTAGCGGGAGGAGAGACCCAGTACTTC. Amino acid sequence: CASSSLSLAGGETQYF.

This clonotype was counted at least ten times. V and J are TRBV7-8 and TRBJ2-5, with unresolved D. From germline, CDR1 is SGHVS and CDR2 FQNEAQ. Trimming took off 5 bases at V and 5 bases at J, with 9 bases between the two ends. The CDR3 has 12 amino acids. CDR3 sequence: CASSPRLETQYF. As DNA, the CDR3 is TGTGCCAGCAGCCCACGATTGGAGACCCAGTACTTC.